This paragraph reports one T cell receptor (beta chain). The record originates from a study of regulatory T cells in long-lasting Graves disease. The wider study: Positivity for TSH receptor antibodies plus over 5 years of antithyroid drugs meant persistent Graves' disease.

Time point meaning: persistent/refractory GD, antithyroid drugs over 5 years with positive TRAb. Extracted RNA from PBMCs served as the source of the TCR library. Germline CDR1 and CDR2: SGHTA and FQGNSA. This CDR3 region has 16 residues. The V end lost 1 base, the J end lost 2 bases, and 12 bases lay between the germline ends. With iRepertoire HTBI primers and Arm-PCR of CDR3 regions, TCR beta libraries were built. TCRdb re-called the multiplex PCR reads with MiXCR, one entry per CDR3 protein. Of almost 350,000 distinct CDR3 sequences in the sample, around a fifth were seen once. The chain has TRBV7-2 and TRBJ2-1, with a tentative D call TRBD2 (6 bases). This sample comprised peripheral blood mononuclear cells (PBMCs), obtained when the disease was refractory, from a patient treated with antithyroid drugs. The source of this sequence is a female donor with Graves disease. DNA of the CDR3: TGTGCCAGCAGCTTAGAAGTGGGGGGTCCCTACAATGAGCAGTTCTTC. Translation gives CASSLEVGGPYNEQFF.